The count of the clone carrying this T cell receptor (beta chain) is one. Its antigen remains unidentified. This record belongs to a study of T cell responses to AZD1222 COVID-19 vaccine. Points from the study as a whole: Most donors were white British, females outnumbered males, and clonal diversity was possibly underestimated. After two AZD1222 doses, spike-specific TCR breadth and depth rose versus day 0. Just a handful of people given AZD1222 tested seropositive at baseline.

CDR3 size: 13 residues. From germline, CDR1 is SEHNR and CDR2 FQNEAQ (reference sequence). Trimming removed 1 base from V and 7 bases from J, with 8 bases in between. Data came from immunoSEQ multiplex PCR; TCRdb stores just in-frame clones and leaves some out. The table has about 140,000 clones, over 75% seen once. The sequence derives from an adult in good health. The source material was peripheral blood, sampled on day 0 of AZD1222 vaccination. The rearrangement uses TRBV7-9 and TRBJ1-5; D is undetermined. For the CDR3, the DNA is TGTGCCAGCAGCTTAGTGGGAGAGCAGCCCCAGCATTTT. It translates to CASSLVGEQPQHF.